Listed here is a single TCR beta chain. These data come from a study of blood T cell repertoires in COVID-19. Original processing methods: How many nucleated cells were present was estimated from reference gene primer amplification. Sequencing used immunoSEQ multiplex PCR; TCRdb keeps in-frame clones, though not all of them. V and J calls and clone size follow that table, whereas D and trimming were derived from the DNA. The table includes about 130,000 clones, about 89% detected once. Trimming cost V 3 bases and J 11 bases, with 9 bases left between them. Per the germline V gene, CDR1 is LGHNA and CDR2 is YNFKEQ. This CDR3 is 11 amino acids long.

The sequenced sample consisted of peripheral blood. The chain employs TRBV4-2 and TRBJ2-3; D uncertain. The clonotype comes from an older woman with COVID-19, enrolled during active disease. The CDR3 DNA sequence: TGTGCCAGCAGCCAGGCGGCCGAGCAGTATTTT. It encodes CASSQAAEQYF.